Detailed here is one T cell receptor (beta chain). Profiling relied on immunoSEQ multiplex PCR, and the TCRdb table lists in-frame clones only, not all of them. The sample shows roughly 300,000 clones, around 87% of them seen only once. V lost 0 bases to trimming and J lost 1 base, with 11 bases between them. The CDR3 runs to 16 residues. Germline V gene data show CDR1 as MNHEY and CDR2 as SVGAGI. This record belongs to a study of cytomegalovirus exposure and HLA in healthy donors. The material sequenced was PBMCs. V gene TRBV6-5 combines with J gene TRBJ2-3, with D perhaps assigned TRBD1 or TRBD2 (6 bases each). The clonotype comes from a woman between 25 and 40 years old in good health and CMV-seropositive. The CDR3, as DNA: TGTGCCAGCAGTTACTCCACGGGGGCCCGCACAGATACGCAGTATTTT. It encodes CASSYSTGARTDTQYF.